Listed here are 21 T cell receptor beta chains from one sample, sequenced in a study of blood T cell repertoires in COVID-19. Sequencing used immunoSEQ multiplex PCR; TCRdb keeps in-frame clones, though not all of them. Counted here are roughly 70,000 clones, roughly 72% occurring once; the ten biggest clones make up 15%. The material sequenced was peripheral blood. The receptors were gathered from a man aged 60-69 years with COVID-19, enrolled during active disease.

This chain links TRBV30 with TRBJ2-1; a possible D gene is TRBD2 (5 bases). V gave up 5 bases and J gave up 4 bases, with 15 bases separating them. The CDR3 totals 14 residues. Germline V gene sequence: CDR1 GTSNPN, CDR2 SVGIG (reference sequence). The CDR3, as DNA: TGTGCCTGGGGCCGGGGTGGGCTTTACAATGAGCAGTTCTTC. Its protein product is CAWGRGGLYNEQFF.

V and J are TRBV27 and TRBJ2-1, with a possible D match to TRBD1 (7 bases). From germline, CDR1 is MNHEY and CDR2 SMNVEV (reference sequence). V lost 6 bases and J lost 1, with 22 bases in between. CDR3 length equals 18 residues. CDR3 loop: CASRPGTAGTLSYNEQFF. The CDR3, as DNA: TGTGCCAGCAGACCGGGGACAGCCGGGACTCTTTCCTACAATGAGCAGTTCTTC.

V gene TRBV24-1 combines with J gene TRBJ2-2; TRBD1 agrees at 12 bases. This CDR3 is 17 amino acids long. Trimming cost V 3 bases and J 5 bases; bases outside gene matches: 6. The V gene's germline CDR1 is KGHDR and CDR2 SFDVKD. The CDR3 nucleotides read TGTGCCACCAGTGATCCCCCGGGACAGGGGGCTACCGGGGAGCTGTTTTTT. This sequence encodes CATSDPPGQGATGELFF.

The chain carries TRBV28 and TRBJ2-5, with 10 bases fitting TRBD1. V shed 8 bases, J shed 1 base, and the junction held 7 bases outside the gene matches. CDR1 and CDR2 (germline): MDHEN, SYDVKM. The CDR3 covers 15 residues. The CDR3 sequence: CASGFGTGAQETQYF. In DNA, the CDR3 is TGTGCCAGCGGATTCGGGACAGGGGCCCAAGAGACCCAGTACTTC. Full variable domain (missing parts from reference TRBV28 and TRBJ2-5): DVKVTQSSRYLVKRTGEKVFLECVQDMDHENMFWYRQDPGLGLRLIYFSYDVKMKEKGDIPEGYSVSREKKERFSLILESASTNQTSMYLCASGFGTGAQETQYFGPGTRLLVL.

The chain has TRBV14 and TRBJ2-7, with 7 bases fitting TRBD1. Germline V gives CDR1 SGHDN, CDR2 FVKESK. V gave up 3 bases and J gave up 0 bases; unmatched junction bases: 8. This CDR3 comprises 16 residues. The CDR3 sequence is CASSHLSGTASYEQYF. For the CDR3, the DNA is TGTGCCAGCAGCCATCTATCCGGGACAGCCTCCTACGAGCAGTACTTC.

CDR3 DNA: TGTGCCAGTAGCCCACAGGGGGCGAGTCAGCCCCAGCATTTT. The encoded protein is CASSPQGASQPQHF. The J gene is TRBJ1-5, the V gene TRBV19, with TRBD1 matching over 9 bases. The germline V gene encodes CDR1 LNHDA and CDR2 SQIVND (reference sequence). The CDR3 runs 14 residues. With 6 bases clipped from V and 6 bases from J, the junction kept 6 bases outside the gene matches.

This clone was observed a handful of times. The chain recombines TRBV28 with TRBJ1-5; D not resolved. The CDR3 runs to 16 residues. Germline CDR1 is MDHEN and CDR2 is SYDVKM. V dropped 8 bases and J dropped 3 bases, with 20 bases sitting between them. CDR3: CASRTPVEVDNQPQHF. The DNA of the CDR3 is TGTGCCAGCCGAACCCCGGTGGAGGTTGACAATCAGCCCCAGCATTTT.

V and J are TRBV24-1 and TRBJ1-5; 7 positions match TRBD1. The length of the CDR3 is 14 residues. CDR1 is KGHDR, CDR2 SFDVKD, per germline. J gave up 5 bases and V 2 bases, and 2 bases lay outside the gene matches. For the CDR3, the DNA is TGTGCCACCAGTGATTATACAGGGGATCAGCCCCAGCATTTT. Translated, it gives CATSDYTGDQPQHF.

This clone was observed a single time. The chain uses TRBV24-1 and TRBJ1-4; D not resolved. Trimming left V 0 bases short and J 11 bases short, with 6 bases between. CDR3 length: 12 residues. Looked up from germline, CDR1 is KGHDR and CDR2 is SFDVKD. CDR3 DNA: TGTGCCACCAGTGATTTGGCGGGGAAACTGTTTTTT. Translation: CATSDLAGKLFF.

The CDR3: CASRRVYSNQPQHF. The CDR3 coding sequence is TGTGCCAGCCGGAGGGTTTATAGCAATCAGCCCCAGCATTTT. The chain joins TRBV6-5 to TRBJ1-5; D ambiguous. V lost 8 bases and J lost 0, with 11 bases in between. CDR1 and CDR2 (germline): MNHEY, SVGAGI. The CDR3 has 14 residues.

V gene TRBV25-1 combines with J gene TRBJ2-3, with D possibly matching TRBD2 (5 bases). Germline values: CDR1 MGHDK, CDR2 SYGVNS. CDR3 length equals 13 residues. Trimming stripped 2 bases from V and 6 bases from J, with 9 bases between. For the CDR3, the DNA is TGTGCCAGCAGTGAAAGCCCGGGGGATACGCAGTATTTT. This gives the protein CASSESPGDTQYF.

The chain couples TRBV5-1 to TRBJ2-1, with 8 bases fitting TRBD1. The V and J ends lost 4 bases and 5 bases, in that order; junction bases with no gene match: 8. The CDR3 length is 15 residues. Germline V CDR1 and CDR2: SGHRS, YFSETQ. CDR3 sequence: CASSLWGQVDNEQFF. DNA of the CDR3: TGCGCCAGCAGCCTTTGGGGACAGGTAGACAATGAGCAGTTCTTC.

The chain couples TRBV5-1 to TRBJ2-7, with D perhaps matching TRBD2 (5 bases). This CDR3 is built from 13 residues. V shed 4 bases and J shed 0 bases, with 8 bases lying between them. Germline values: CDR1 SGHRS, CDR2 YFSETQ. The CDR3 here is CASSTGNSYEQYF. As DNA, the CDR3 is TGCGCCAGCAGCACCGGGAACTCCTACGAGCAGTACTTC. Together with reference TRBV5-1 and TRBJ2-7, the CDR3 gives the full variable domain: KAGVTQTPRYLIKTRGQQVTLSCSPISGHRSVSWYQQTPGQGLQFLFEYFSETQRNKGNFPGRFSGRQFSNSRSEMNVSTLELGDSALYLCASSTGNSYEQYFGPGTRLTVT.

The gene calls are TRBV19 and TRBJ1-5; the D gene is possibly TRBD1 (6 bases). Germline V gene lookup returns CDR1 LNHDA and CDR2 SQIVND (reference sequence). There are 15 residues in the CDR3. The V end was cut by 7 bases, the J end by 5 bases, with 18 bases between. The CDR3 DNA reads TGTGCCAGTACCATGGCGGGGGGCGCGGATCAGCCCCAGCATTTT. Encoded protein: CASTMAGGADQPQHF.

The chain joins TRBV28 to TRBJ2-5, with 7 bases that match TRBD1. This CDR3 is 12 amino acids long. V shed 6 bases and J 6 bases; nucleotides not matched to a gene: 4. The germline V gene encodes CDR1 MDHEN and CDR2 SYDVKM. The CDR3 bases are TGTGCCAGCAGACAGGGGCGACAGACCCAGTACTTC. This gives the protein CASRQGRQTQYF.

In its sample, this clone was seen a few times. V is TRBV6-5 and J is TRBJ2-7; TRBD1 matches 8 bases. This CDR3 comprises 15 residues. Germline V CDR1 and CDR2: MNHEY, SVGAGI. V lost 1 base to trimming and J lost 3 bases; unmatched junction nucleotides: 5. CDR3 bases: TGTGCCAGCAGTTACTATGCGACAGGGGACTACGAGCAGTACTTC. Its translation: CASSYYATGDYEQYF.

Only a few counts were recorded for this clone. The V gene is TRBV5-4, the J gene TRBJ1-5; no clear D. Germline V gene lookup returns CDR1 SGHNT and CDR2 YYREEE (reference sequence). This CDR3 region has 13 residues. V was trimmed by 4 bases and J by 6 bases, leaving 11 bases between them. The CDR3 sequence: CASSLGSGQPQHF. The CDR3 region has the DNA TGTGCCAGCAGCCTGGGTAGCGGTCAGCCCCAGCATTTT.

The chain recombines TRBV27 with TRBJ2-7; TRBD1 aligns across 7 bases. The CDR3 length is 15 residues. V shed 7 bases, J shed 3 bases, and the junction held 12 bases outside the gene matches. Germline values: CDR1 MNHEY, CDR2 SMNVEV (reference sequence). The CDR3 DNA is TGTGCCAGCACCCCCGGTGCAGGGGGTTACTACGAGCAGTACTTC. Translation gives CASTPGAGGYYEQYF.

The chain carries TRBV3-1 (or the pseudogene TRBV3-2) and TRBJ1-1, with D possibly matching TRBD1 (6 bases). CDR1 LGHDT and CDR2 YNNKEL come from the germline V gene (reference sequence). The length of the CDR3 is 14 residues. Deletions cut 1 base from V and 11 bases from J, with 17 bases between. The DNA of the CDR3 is TGTGCCAGCAGCCAAGGACGACAGGCCCGGATGGCTTTCTTT. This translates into CASSQGRQARMAFF.

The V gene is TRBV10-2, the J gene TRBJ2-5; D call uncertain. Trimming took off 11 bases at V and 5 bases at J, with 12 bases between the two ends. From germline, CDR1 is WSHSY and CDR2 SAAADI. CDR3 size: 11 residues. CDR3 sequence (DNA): TGCGCCGCCGGAGCCGGGGAGACCCAGTACTTC. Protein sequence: CAAGAGETQYF.

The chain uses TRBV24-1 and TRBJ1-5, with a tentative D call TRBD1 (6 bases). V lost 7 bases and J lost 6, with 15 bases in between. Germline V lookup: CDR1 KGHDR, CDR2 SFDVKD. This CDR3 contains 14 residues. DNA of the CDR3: TGTGCCACCAGCGAGACAGGTTACGGTCAGCCCCAGCATTTT. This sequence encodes CATSETGYGQPQHF.